This is a list of T cell receptor beta chains from one sample in a study of blood T cells in healthy people across ages. Each CDR3 protein is one row after TCRdb ran MiXCR on the 5' RACE reads. The table shows 750,000 to 950,000 distinct CDR3 sequences, with about 28% occurring only once. This sample was shared with a second study, whose subject was T cells of mothers and their children.

Input material: blood. These TCRs come from a woman between 40 and 55 years old in good health. The CDR3 runs from the conserved cysteine through the conserved F or W. A D gene is named only where the DNA matches it firmly. Size values are once, few and many counts, or a class for expanded clones, and some rows have none.

>TRBV20-1|TRBJ1-2|.|few
CSAWTVGSYTF
TGCAGTGCTTGGACGGTCGGTAGCTACACCTTC
>TRBV5-1|TRBJ2-1|.|many
CASSQSLLDYNEQFF
TGCGCCAGCAGCCAAAGCCTACTAGACTACAATGAGCAGTTCTTC
>TRBV6-6|TRBJ1-1|.|.
CASSFQASGNTEAFF
TGTGCCAGCAGTTTCCAGGCGTCTGGGAACACTGAAGCTTTCTTT
>TRBV9|TRBJ2-3|TRBD2|many
CASSQHLAGGVDTQYF
TGTGCCAGCAGCCAACACCTAGCGGGGGGGGTCGATACGCAGTATTTT
>TRBV5-1|TRBJ2-6|TRBD1|.
CASNLAGGAGANVLTF
TGCGCCAGCAACTTGGCAGGGGGCGCTGGGGCCAACGTCCTGACTTTC
>TRBV5-1|TRBJ2-3|.|.
CASSLDTAADTQYF
TGCGCCAGCAGCTTGGATACAGCCGCAGATACGCAGTATTTT
>TRBV30|TRBJ1-1|.|.
CAWFGSTEAFF
TGTGCCTGGTTTGGTAGCACTGAAGCTTTCTTT
>TRBV7-2|TRBJ1-2|TRBD1|.
CASKDRASYGYTF
TGTGCCAGCAAAGACAGGGCGAGCTATGGCTACACCTTC
>TRBV4-1|TRBJ1-4|TRBD1|many
CASAGTGGEKLFF
TGCGCCAGCGCCGGGACAGGGGGGGAAAAACTGTTTTTT
>TRBV7-9|TRBJ2-3|TRBD1|many
CASSLGQGRTDTQYF
TGTGCCAGCAGCTTAGGACAGGGGAGAACAGATACGCAGTATTTT
>TRBV20-1|TRBJ2-7|TRBD2|.
CSAREAGSRYEQYF
TGCAGTGCTAGAGAAGCGGGGTCCAGGTACGAGCAGTACTTC
>TRBV20-1|TRBJ1-5|.|.
CSARDIMQGSNQPQHF
TGCAGTGCTAGAGACATAATGCAGGGTAGCAATCAGCCCCAGCATTTT
>TRBV7-6|TRBJ1-4|TRBD1|.
CASSSGTGAWEKRFF
TGTGCCAGCAGCTCCGGCACAGGGGCCTGGGAAAAACGGTTTTTT